Listed here are 24 T cell receptor beta chains from one sample, sequenced in a study of neurological immune-mediated disorders. Each CDR3 protein is one row after TCRdb ran MiXCR on the 5' RACE reads. The repertoire holds over 50,000 distinct CDR3 sequences, with about 3% as singletons. The sample consisted of PBMCs. These receptors all stem from a man in his forties with multiple sclerosis.

This clonotype was seen ten or more times. The chain employs TRBV20-1 and TRBJ2-3; 10 bases match TRBD1. The CDR3 consists of 16 residues. CDR1 and CDR2 from the germline V gene are DFQATT and SNEGSKA (reference sequence). Germline trimming cut 7 bases from V and 4 bases from J; bases unmatched to any gene: 14. The CDR3 DNA is TGCAGTGTCCAAACACGACAGGGGGCAGGAGCAGATACGCAGTATTTT. As protein: CSVQTRQGAGADTQYF.

This clonotype was observed many times. This sequence joins TRBV5-1 and TRBJ2-1, with TRBD2 matching 9 bases. Trimming at V came to 4 bases and at J to 6 bases, leaving 11 bases not matched to a gene. The CDR3 runs 16 residues. Germline values: CDR1 SGHRS, CDR2 YFSETQ. The CDR3 DNA reads TGCGCCAGCAGCGTATCCGGGACTAGCAGGGTCAATGAGCAGTTCTTC. It yields the protein CASSVSGTSRVNEQFF.

This clonotype came up many times. The chain links TRBV12-3 or TRBV12-4 to TRBJ2-7; tentative D call: TRBD1 (6 bases). The CDR3 is made up of 15 amino acids. Trimming removed 0 bases at V and 7 bases at J, with 16 bases between. The CDR3 nucleotides read TGTGCCAGCAGTTTAGCGGACAGTCATCGACGGGAGCAGTACTTC. Protein sequence: CASSLADSHRREQYF.

This clonotype was found many times. The V and J genes are TRBV7-2 and TRBJ2-7, with unresolved D. Germline CDR1 and CDR2: SGHTA and FQGNSA. This CDR3 is 15 amino acids long. V lost 1 base, J lost 6 bases, and 16 bases lay in between. The CDR3 sequence is CASSLEGLGPSEQYF. CDR3 nucleotide sequence: TGTGCCAGCAGCTTAGAGGGATTAGGCCCCTCCGAGCAGTACTTC. The whole variable domain, filled in from reference TRBV7-2 and TRBJ2-7, reads GAGVSQSPSNKVTEKGKDVELRCDPISGHTALYWYRQSLGQGLEFLIYFQGNSAPDKSGLPSDRFSAERTGGSVSTLTIQRTQQEDSAVYLCASSLEGLGPSEQYFGPGTRLTVT.

Many counts were recorded for this clonotype. CDR3 DNA sequence: TGTGCCAGCAGCCCCGGGGGAATGGGCAATCAGCCCCAGCATTTT. It specifies CASSPGGMGNQPQHF. This rearrangement joins TRBV7-8 to TRBJ1-5, with TRBD1 as a possible D gene (5 bases). The CDR3 spans 15 residues. The V and J ends lost 5 bases and 2 bases respectively, with 13 bases between them. Germline lookup yields CDR1 SGHVS and CDR2 FQNEAQ.

This clonotype was seen repeatedly, ten times or more. The V gene is TRBV5-5, the J gene TRBJ1-1; D is ambiguous. This CDR3 has 13 amino acids. The germline V and J ends were trimmed by 2 bases and 4 bases, with 9 bases remaining between them. Germline lookup yields CDR1 SGHKS and CDR2 YYEKEE (reference sequence). CDR3 bases: TGTGCCAGCAGCTTCCTGGGTAGCACTGAAGCTTTCTTT. This codes for CASSFLGSTEAFF.

There are many counts of this clonotype. The rearrangement links TRBV4-1 to TRBJ2-7, with D possibly TRBD1 on 6 matching bases. The CDR3 consists of 14 residues. Germline-derived CDR1 and CDR2 are MGHRA and YSYEKL. V lost 1 base, J lost 3 bases, and 10 bases lay in between. CDR3 bases: TGCGCCAGCAGCCAAGGCCCAGGGGTCTACGAGCAGTACTTC. It yields the protein CASSQGPGVYEQYF.

This clonotype came up many times. This chain links TRBV10-1 with TRBJ2-5; D not certain. The CDR3 is 14 residues long. Germline V gene sequence: CDR1 WNHNN, CDR2 SYGVQD (reference sequence). V shed 0 bases and J shed 0 bases, with 5 bases lying between them. CDR3 sequence: CASSESLDQETQYF. Written as DNA, the CDR3 is TGCGCCAGCAGTGAGTCTCTAGACCAAGAGACCCAGTACTTC.

Comment on this clonotype: The DNA is omitted, as the CDR3 cannot be located on it reliably, and the CDR3 follows TCRdb's listing. The chain has TRBV3-1 and TRBJ2-3; the table calls TRBD2, which could not be checked here. The CDR3 totals 22 residues, both ends included. The germline CDR1 and CDR2 sequences are LGHDT and YNNKEL (reference sequence). CDR3 region: CASSFYICSARALADPPDTQYF.

In its sample, this clonotype was seen many times. The chain joins TRBV15 to TRBJ1-1, with 7 bases that match TRBD1. Germline trimming cut 5 bases from V and 5 bases from J; bases unmatched to any gene: 5. Germline V gene sequence: CDR1 LNHNV, CDR2 YYDKDF (reference sequence). The CDR3 extends over 13 amino acids. This CDR3 reads CATSVEQGTEAFF. The CDR3 DNA follows: TGTGCCACCAGCGTGGAACAGGGGACTGAAGCTTTCTTT.

This clonotype was seen repeatedly, ten times or more. This chain uses TRBV20-1 with TRBJ1-2; 11 bases fit TRBD1. Germline V gives CDR1 DFQATT, CDR2 SNEGSKA (reference sequence). The junction had 7 bases not matched to a gene; V was cut back by 5 bases and J by 8 bases. The CDR3 consists of 13 residues. CDR3 amino acids: CSARGQGARGYTF. The CDR3 DNA reads as TGCAGTGCTCGCGGACAGGGGGCAAGAGGCTACACCTTC.

At least ten counts were recorded for this clonotype. The chain uses TRBV5-6 and TRBJ2-7; D is possibly TRBD2 (6 bases). Germline V gene sequence: CDR1 SGHDT, CDR2 YYEEEE. This CDR3 region has 15 residues. The V gene lost 0 bases and the J gene lost 6 bases, with 16 bases spanning the gap. CDR3: CASSLGSAGGIEQYF. In nucleotides, the CDR3 is TGTGCCAGCAGCTTGGGTTCTGCAGGCGGGATCGAGCAGTACTTC.

This clonotype was picked up many times. The chain links TRBV5-1 to TRBJ2-5; 8 positions match TRBD2. Unmatched junction bases numbered 5, after V lost 3 bases and J lost 1 base. In germline, CDR1 is SGHRS, CDR2 YFSETQ. The CDR3 runs 15 residues. In DNA form, the CDR3 reads TGCGCCAGCAGCTATGAGAGCGGGGGCCAAGAGACCCAGTACTTC. Translated, it gives CASSYESGGQETQYF. The variable domain in full, with the rest retrieved from reference TRBV5-1 and TRBJ2-5, is KAGVTQTPRYLIKTRGQQVTLSCSPISGHRSVSWYQQTPGQGLQFLFEYFSETQRNKGNFPGRFSGRQFSNSRSEMNVSTLELGDSALYLCASSYESGGQETQYFGPGTRLLVL.

This clonotype was recorded at least ten times. The V and J genes are TRBV5-6 and TRBJ1-6; unclear D gene. Germline V CDR1 and CDR2: SGHDT, YYEEEE. V lost 4 bases, J lost 7 bases, and 15 bases lay in between. The CDR3 length is 15 residues. In nucleotides, the CDR3 is TGTGCCAGCAGCAAGCTTACCGGGCGGAATTCACCCCTCCACTTT. Translating it yields CASSKLTGRNSPLHF.

This chain uses TRBV20-1 with TRBJ2-7, with 8 bases matching TRBD2. The germline V gene encodes CDR1 DFQATT and CDR2 SNEGSKA (reference sequence). V lost 5 bases, J lost 7 bases, and 10 bases stayed unmatched. The CDR3 has 13 amino acids. The CDR3 nucleotides read TGCAGTGCTCCAAATAGCGGGGCCGGGGAGCAGTACTTC. This codes for CSAPNSGAGEQYF.

This clonotype was counted at least ten times. The CDR3 protein is CASSLEIGAPGDSPLHF. The CDR3 nucleotides read TGCGCCAGCAGCTTGGAAATTGGGGCCCCGGGCGATTCACCCCTCCACTTT. This chain uses TRBV5-1 with TRBJ1-6; tentative D call: TRBD1 (5 bases). The CDR3 loop spans 17 amino acids. Between the trimmed V and J ends, which lost 0 bases and 8 bases, there was a span of 18 bases. Germline lookup yields CDR1 SGHRS and CDR2 YFSETQ.

This clonotype was observed at least ten times. The chain links TRBV7-7 to TRBJ1-3; D perhaps matches TRBD1 (5 bases). The germline V gene encodes CDR1 SSHAT and CDR2 FNYEAQ (reference sequence). The V end was cut by 4 bases, the J end by 0 bases, with 10 bases between. This CDR3 spans 15 amino acids. The CDR3 region is CASSSGPSSGNTIYF. The CDR3 nucleotides are TGTGCCAGCAGCTCGGGACCGAGCTCTGGAAACACCATATATTTT.

This clonotype was seen many times. A read error may produce the germline difference seen at one junction end. The chain employs TRBV5-1 and TRBJ1-6; D remains unclear. The germline V gene encodes CDR1 SGHRS and CDR2 YFSETQ. This CDR3 comprises 15 residues. CDR3 nucleotide sequence: TGCGCCAGCAGCGTCTCAGGAGTCTCTAATTCACCCCTCAACTTT. It is translated as CASSVSGVSNSPLNF.

This clonotype was seen at least ten times. This sequence joins TRBV5-4 and TRBJ1-1; no clear D. The CDR3 length is 12 residues. Between the trimmed V and J ends, which lost 3 bases and 1 base, there was a span of 4 bases. Germline V gene data show CDR1 as SGHNT and CDR2 as YYREEE (reference sequence). The CDR3 DNA reads TGTGCCAGCAGCTCAGGGAACACTGAAGCTTTCTTT. Translation gives CASSSGNTEAFF.

This clonotype showed up many times. The V and J genes are TRBV5-1 and TRBJ2-5; no clear D gene. V lost 5 bases and J 3 bases, leaving 5 bases between the germline ends. The germline CDR1 and CDR2 sequences are SGHRS and YFSETQ. This CDR3 has 11 amino acids. The CDR3 DNA follows: TGCGCCAGCAGGGACGAAGAGACCCAGTACTTC. Translation: CASRDEETQYF.

This clonotype was picked up a small number of times. This chain uses TRBV9 with TRBJ2-1; 9 nucleotides line up with TRBD2. Germline V gene data show CDR1 as SGDLS and CDR2 as YYNGEE. The CDR3 length is 16 residues. With V trimmed by 0 bases and J by 7 bases, 8 bases remained unmatched. For the CDR3, the DNA is TGTGCCAGCAGCGTAGGAGCTAGCGGGATGGGGAATGAGCAGTTCTTC. Amino acid sequence: CASSVGASGMGNEQFF.

This clonotype has at least ten counts. The chain couples TRBV9 to TRBJ2-7; 12 nucleotides align to TRBD1. There are 15 residues in the CDR3. Unmatched junction bases numbered 8, after V lost 4 bases and J lost 6 bases. Germline CDR1 reads SGDLS; CDR2 reads YYNGEE. This chain's CDR3 is CASSSTGTGGVEQYF. CDR3 DNA sequence: TGTGCCAGCAGCTCCACCGGGACAGGGGGCGTCGAGCAGTACTTC.

At least ten counts were recorded for this clonotype. One junction end disagrees with the germline gene, perhaps due to a read error. The gene calls are TRBV6-5 and TRBJ1-1; 7 bases are a match to TRBD1. The germline V gene has CDR1 MNHEY and CDR2 SVGAGI. The CDR3 runs to 15 residues. The DNA for the CDR3 is TGTGCCAGCAGTGACTCCAGGGGGACGGACACTGAAGCTTTCTTT. As protein: CASSDSRGTDTEAFF.

The chain employs TRBV5-1 and TRBJ2-1; 8 bases line up with TRBD2. In germline, CDR1 is SGHRS, CDR2 YFSETQ. CDR3 length equals 14 residues. V trimming: 3 bases; J trimming: 4 bases; junction bases outside the gene matches: 3. The CDR3 sequence: CASSWRGDYNEQFF. The CDR3 DNA follows: TGCGCCAGCAGCTGGCGGGGGGATTACAATGAGCAGTTCTTC.